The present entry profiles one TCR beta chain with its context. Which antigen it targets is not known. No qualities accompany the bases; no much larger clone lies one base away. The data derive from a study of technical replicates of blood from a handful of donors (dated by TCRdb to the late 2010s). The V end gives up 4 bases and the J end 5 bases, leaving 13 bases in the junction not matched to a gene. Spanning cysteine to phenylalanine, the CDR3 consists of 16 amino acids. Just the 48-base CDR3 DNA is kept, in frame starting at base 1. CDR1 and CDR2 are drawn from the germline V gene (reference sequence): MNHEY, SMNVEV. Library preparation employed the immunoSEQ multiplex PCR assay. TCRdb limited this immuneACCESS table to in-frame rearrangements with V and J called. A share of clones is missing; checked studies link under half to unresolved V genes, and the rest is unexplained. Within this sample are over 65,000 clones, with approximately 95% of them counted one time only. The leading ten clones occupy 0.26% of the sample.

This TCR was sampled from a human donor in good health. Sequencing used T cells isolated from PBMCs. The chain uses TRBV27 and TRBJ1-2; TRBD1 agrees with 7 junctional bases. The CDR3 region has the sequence CASSSYRGRGIYGYTF. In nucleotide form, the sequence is TGTGCCAGCAGTTCATACAGGGGCCGCGGCATTTATGGCTACACCTTC.